The present entry profiles one T cell receptor beta chain with its context. Antigen specificity is unknown. This record belongs to a study of CD8+ T cells in alopecia areata. The treatment denotes: oral pan-JAK inhibitor, 5-10 mg twice daily. Both peripheral blood and punch biopsies of lesional scalp skin were obtained from patients who had alopecia areata. After isolation, RNA underwent reverse transcription to generate cDNA as the sequencing template. Assay: immunoSEQ multiplex PCR; the TCRdb copy retains only in-frame clones and omits some. The sample gives about 290,000 clones, over 45% of which show up once; approximately 2% is in the top ten. Study conclusions and caveats: Many expanded lesional clones persisted in scalp and blood during tofacitinib treatment. Higher clonality than in normal scalp was seen in lesional scalp, especially alopecia totalis/universalis.

Germline CDR1 SNHLY, CDR2 FYNNEI. This CDR3 region has 16 residues. V lost 6 bases and J lost 5; bases outside the gene matches: 5. The receptor comes from a human donor with alopecia areata. The chain links TRBV2 to TRBJ2-1; 15 nucleotides agree with TRBD2. The sequenced sample was CD4+ T cells sorted from blood, obtained at week 24, from a patient treated with tofacitinib. The CDR3 bases are TGTGCCAGCAGGGTGGGACTAGCGGGGGGCCACAATGAGCAGTTCTTC. Translating gives CASRVGLAGGHNEQFF.